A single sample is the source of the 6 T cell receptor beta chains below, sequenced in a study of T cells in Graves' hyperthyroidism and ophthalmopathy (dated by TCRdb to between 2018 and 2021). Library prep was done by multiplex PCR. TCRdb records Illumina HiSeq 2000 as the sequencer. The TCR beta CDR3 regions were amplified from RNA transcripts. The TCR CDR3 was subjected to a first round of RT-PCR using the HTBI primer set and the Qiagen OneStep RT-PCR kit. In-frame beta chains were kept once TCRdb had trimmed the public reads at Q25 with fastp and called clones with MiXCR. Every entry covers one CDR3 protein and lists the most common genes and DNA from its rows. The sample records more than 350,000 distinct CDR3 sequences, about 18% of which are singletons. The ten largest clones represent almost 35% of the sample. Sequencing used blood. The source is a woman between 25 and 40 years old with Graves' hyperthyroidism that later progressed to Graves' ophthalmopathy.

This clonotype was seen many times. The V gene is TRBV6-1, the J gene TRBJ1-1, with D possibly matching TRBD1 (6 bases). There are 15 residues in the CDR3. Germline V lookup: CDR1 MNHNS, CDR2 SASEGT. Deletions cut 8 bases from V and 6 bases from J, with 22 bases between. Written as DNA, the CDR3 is TGTGCCAGCGGGAGGGGGAACACTGTATTCCCTGAAGCTTTCTTT. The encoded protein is CASGRGNTVFPEAFF.

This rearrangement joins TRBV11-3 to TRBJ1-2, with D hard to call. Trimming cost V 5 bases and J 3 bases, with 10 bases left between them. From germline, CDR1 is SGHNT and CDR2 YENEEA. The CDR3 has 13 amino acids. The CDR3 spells CASSRTEYYGYTF. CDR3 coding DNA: TGTGCCAGCAGCCGGACCGAATACTATGGCTACACCTTC.

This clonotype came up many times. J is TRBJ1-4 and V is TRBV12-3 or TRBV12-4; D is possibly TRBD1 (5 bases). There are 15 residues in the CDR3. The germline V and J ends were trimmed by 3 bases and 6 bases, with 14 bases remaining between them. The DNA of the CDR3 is TGTGCCAGCAGTTTCCGGGACTGGGGACATGAAAAACTGTTTTTT. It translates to CASSFRDWGHEKLFF.

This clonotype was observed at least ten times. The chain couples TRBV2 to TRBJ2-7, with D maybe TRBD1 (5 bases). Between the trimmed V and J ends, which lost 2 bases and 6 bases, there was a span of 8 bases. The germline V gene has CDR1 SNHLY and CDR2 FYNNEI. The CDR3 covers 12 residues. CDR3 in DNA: TGTGCCAGCAGTGAAAGGGGCAGCGAGCAGTACTTC. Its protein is CASSERGSEQYF.

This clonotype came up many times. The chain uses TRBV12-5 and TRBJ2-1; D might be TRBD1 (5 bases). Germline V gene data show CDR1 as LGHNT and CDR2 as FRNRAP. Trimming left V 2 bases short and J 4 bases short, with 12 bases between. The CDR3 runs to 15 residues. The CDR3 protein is CASGLSGPPYNEQFF. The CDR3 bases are TGTGCTAGTGGTTTGTCAGGGCCTCCTTACAATGAGCAGTTCTTC.

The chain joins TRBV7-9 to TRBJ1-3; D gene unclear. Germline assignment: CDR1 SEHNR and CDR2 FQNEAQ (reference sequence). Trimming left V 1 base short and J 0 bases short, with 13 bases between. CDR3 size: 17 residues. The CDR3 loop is CASSLGLRGTSGNTIYF. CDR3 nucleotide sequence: TGTGCCAGCAGCTTAGGTCTGCGGGGAACCTCTGGAAACACCATATATTTT.